The rows below give T cell receptor beta chains drawn from one sample of a study of patients and donors after allogeneic stem cell transplantation. One entry per CDR3 protein, called by TCRdb with MiXCR from the RT-PCR reads. Found here are about 4,100 distinct CDR3 sequences, less than 25% of them singletons; the top ten hold about 17%. Sample: blood, either unsorted or a sorted T cell fraction (not recorded which). The receptor set was obtained from a human donor who was either an allogeneic HSCT recipient or a stem cell or donor lymphocyte infusion donor (not recorded which). It is not recorded whose cells these are; they may come from a transplant donor. The CDR3 runs from the conserved cysteine through the conserved F or W. The D gene is left open where the match is weak. A row's size may be missing; if present it is once, few, many or a size class.

>-|-|TRBV20-1|TRBJ1-2
CSARWTEGARGYTF
TGCAGTGCTAGGTGGACGGAGGGAGCGAGGGGCTACACCTTC
>-|-|TRBV9|TRBJ2-3
CASSPNPDTDTQYF
TGTGCCAGCAGCCCCAACCCCGACACAGATACGCAGTATTTT
>-|-|TRBV21-1|TRBJ2-1
CASSNPGTRGYNEQFF
TGTGCCAGCAGCAACCCCGGGACTAGAGGCTACAATGAGCAGTTCTTC
>TRBD1|-|TRBV4-3|TRBJ1-1
CASSQRQGRPEAFF
TGCGCCAGCAGCCAAAGACAGGGGAGACCTGAAGCTTTCTTT
>TRBD2|medium-sized|TRBV19|TRBJ2-1
CASSSSGRAFYNEQFF
TGTGCCAGTAGCTCTAGCGGGAGGGCCTTCTACAATGAGCAGTTCTTC
>TRBD2|few|TRBV7-9|TRBJ2-3
CASSYTSGGRTDTQYF
TGTGCCAGCAGCTATACTAGCGGGGGACGCACAGATACGCAGTATTTT
>-|-|TRBV5-1|TRBJ1-2
CASSLFTTYGYTF
TGCGCCAGCAGCTTGTTCACGACATATGGCTACACCTTC
>-|-|TRBV4-1|TRBJ1-1
CASSLREVTEAFF
TGCGCCAGCAGCCTCAGGGAAGTCACTGAAGCTTTCTTT
>-|few|TRBV24-1|TRBJ2-2
CATTTGTGELFF
TGTGCCACCACCACGGGCACCGGGGAGCTGTTTTTT
>-|-|TRBV5-1|TRBJ2-3
CASSLEPGESDTQYF
TGCGCCAGCAGCTTGGAACCGGGAGAATCAGATACGCAGTATTTT
>-|few|TRBV5-8|TRBJ2-3
CASSLRGARRTDTQYF
TGTGCCAGCAGCTTAAGGGGGGCGCGGAGGACAGATACGCAGTATTTT
>-|-|TRBV7-2|TRBJ2-7
CASSNPVGEQYF
TGTGCCAGCAGCAACCCCGTCGGGGAGCAGTACTTC
>-|few|TRBV7-9|TRBJ2-3
CASSRLGGGTDTQYF
TGTGCCAGCAGCCGCTTGGGGGGTGGCACAGATACGCAGTATTTT
>TRBD1|few|TRBV7-6|TRBJ1-1
CASSFTGGLTEAFF
TGTGCCAGCAGCTTCACAGGGGGGTTAACTGAAGCTTTCTTT
>-|few|TRBV24-1|TRBJ2-2
CATSDSGDRGVGELFF
TGTGCCACCAGTGACTCCGGAGACAGAGGGGTCGGGGAGCTGTTTTTT
>TRBD1|large|TRBV5-1|TRBJ2-7
CASRYGQDSYEQYF
TGCGCCAGCAGATACGGACAGGACAGCTACGAGCAGTACTTC